This TCR beta chain stems from a study of T cell responses to AZD1222 COVID-19 vaccine. Study-wide results and caveats: Once two AZD1222 doses were given, Spike-specific TCR breadth and depth went up. Repertoires were collected only later (after the peak T cell response had occurred). Clonal diversity may have been underestimated, and the donors were mostly white British, with more females than males.

A note on this clone: The antigen is undetermined. Sequence at one end of the junction differs from germline and may be a read error.

The CDR3 loop spans 13 amino acids. Germline V gene lookup returns CDR1 KGHSH and CDR2 LQKENI. TCRdb keeps only in-frame clones here, not all; method: immunoSEQ multiplex PCR. The sample consists of tens of thousands of clones, roughly 90% of them appearing once. This sequence originates from an adult in good health. V gene TRBV18 combines with J gene TRBJ2-7; a weak D match, TRBD2 (5 bases). The sequencing used peripheral blood, collected on day 0 of AZD1222 vaccination. In DNA, the CDR3 is TGTGCCAGCTCACCAGATGAGGGAATAAGATCCGACTTC. Protein product: CASSPDEGIRSDF.